This T cell receptor (beta chain) is drawn from a study of blood T cell repertoires in COVID-19. Turning to the study itself: In each case, the material was cDNA or gDNA derived from T cells, B-cell-depleted T cells, or PBMCs.

The V and J ends lost 7 bases and 1 base, in that order; junction bases with no gene match: 7. The germline V gene has CDR1 SGHRS and CDR2 YFSETQ. The CDR3 is made up of 15 amino acids. The data were produced by immunoSEQ multiplex PCR, yet TCRdb's version contains in-frame clones alone and is incomplete. This sample yields 70,000 to 95,000 clones, of which around 80% are seen a single time; 35% to 40% belongs to the top ten. The receptor comes from a man between 60 and 75 years old with COVID-19, enrolled during active disease. The rearrangement uses TRBV5-1 and TRBJ2-3; TRBD1 matches at 9 bases. Sequenced: peripheral blood. CDR3 in DNA: TGCGCCAGCTCCGGGGGACAGGGAGGCACAGATACGCAGTATTTT. This sequence encodes CASSGGQGGTDTQYF.